This entry describes one TCR beta chain. This clonotype has only a few counts. Its antigen is currently not known. Base qualities are not recorded, but no much larger clone differs from it by a single base. Including the terminal cysteine and phenylalanine, the CDR3 comprises 15 residues. Of the read, only the CDR3 DNA is kept; its 45 bases are in frame from base 1. V lost 1 base and J lost 3 bases; the stretch between them is 13 bases long. The germline V gene provides CDR1 SGHTA and CDR2 FQGNSA. Library prep was done by RT-PCR. The instrument was an Illumina HiSeq 2500. TCRdb itself trimmed the public reads at Q25 with fastp, ran MiXCR and retained productive beta chains. Every CDR3 protein is listed once, alongside the most common genes and DNA of its rows. Across this sample there are 500,000 to 600,000 distinct CDR3 sequences, with 15% to 20% seen only once. Clones ranked in the top ten supply 3% of the sample.

The entry originates in a study of response to subunit inactivated influenza vaccine (dated by TCRdb to the late 2010s). Looking at the study overall: The study used deep quantitative T cell receptor repertoire profiling to track responses to a trivalent subunit inactivated influenza vaccine.

General findings and caveats noted by the study authors: The authors proposed that each seasonal influenza vaccination may bring in only a limited number of new T cells.

Here the sequenced sample was CD4+ T cells sorted from PBMCs, taken 23 months after vaccination. The source of this sequence is a man aged 45 to 75 who received an inactivated influenza vaccine. Donor details come from another sample of the same person, matched by shared clones. This receptor chain uses TRBV7-2 and TRBJ2-7; the D call is possibly TRBD1 or TRBD2, each sharing 5 bases. CDR3 sequence: CASSLDRGAFYEQYF. The DNA sequence is TGTGCCAGCAGCTTAGATAGAGGGGCCTTCTACGAGCAGTACTTC.